This TCR beta chain was identified during a study of cytomegalovirus exposure and HLA in healthy donors. Primers included in the PCR were 60 Vbeta and 13 Jbeta primers. The protocol was immunoSEQ multiplex PCR, while the TCRdb copy is restricted to in-frame clones and leaves out a portion. The table records roughly 130,000 clones, just under 75% of them present only once. Germline V gene lookup returns CDR1 ENHRY and CDR2 SYGVKD. The CDR3 extends over 12 amino acids. V trimming: 8 bases; J trimming: 4 bases; junction bases outside the gene matches: 3. Source material: PBMCs. This receptor was identified in a man in his forties in good health and CMV-seropositive. The rearrangement joins TRBV10-3 to TRBJ2-3; 7 nucleotides align to TRBD2. The CDR3 DNA reads TGTGCCATCCGGGGAGGGGCAGATACGCAGTATTTT. Residues: CAIRGGADTQYF.